This TCR beta chain was sequenced during a study of blood T cell repertoires in COVID-19. Study details: COVID-19 samples collected from the United States, Italy and Spain covered acute and convalescent phases. In each case, the material was cDNA or gDNA derived from T cells, B-cell-depleted T cells, or PBMCs.

Some clones are missing from TCRdb's copy, which holds only in-frame ones; the method was immunoSEQ multiplex PCR. The sample lists 70,000 or so clones; over 80% were seen once. This CDR3 comprises 14 residues. V gave up 8 bases and J gave up 2 bases, with 16 bases separating them. The clonotype comes from a man between 50 and 59 years old with active COVID-19. This chain links TRBV5-3 with TRBJ1-1; D is perhaps TRBD1 (6 bases). TRBV5-3 is an ORF; its function is uncertain. The sample comprised peripheral blood. CDR3 bases: TGTGCCAGGGGCGGATGGGGGCGCAACACTGAAGCTTTCTTT. This codes for CARGGWGRNTEAFF.